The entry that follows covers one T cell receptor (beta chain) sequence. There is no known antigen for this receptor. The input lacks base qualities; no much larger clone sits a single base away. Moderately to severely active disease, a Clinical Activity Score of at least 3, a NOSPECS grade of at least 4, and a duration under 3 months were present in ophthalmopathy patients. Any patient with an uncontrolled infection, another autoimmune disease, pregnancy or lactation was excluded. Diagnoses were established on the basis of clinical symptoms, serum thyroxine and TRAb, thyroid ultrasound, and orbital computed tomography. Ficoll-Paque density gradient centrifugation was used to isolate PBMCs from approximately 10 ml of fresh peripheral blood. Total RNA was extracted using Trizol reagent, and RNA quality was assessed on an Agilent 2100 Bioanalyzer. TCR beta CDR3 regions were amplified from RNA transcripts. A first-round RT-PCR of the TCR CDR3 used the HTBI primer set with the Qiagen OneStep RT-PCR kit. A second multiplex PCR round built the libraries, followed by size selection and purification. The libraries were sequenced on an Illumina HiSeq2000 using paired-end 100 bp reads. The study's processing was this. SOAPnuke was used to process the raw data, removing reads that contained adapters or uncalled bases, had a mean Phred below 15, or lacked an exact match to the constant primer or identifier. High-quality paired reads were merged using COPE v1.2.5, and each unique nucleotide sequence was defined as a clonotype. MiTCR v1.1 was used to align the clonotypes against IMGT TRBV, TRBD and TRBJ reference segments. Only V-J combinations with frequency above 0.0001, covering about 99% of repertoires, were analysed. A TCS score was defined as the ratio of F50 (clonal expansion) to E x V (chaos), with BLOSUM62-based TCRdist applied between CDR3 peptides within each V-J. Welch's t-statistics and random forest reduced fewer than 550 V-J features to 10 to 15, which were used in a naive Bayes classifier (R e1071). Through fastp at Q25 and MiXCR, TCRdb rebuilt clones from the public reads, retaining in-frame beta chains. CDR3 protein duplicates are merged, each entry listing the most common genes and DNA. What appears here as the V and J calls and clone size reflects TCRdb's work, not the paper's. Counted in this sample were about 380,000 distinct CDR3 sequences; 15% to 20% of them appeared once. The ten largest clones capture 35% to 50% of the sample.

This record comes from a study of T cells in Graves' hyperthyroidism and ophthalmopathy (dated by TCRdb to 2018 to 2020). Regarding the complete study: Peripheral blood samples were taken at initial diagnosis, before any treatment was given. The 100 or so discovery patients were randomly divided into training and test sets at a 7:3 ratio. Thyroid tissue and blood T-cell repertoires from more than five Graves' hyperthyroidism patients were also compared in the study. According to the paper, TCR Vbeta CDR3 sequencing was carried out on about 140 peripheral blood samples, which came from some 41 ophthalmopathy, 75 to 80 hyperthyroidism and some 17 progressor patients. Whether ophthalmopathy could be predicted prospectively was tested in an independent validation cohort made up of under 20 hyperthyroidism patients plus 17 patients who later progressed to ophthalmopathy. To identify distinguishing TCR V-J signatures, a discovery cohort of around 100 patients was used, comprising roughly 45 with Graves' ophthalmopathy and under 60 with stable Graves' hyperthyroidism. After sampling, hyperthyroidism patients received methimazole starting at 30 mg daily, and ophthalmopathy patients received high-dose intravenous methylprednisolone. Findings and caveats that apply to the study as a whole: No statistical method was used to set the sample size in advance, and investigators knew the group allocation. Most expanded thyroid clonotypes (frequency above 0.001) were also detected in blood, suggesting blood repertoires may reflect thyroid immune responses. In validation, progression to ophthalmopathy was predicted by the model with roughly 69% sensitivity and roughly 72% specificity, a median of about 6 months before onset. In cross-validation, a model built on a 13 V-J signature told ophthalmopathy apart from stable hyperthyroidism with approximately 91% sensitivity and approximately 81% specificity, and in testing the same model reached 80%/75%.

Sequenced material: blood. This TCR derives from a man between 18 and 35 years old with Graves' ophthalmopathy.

The CDR3: CASRRFGTGSDGYTF. Here is the DNA: TGTGCCAGCCGTAGATTCGGGACAGGGAGTGATGGCTACACCTTC. The receptor chain draws on TRBV7-9 and TRBJ1-2; TRBD1 fits 9 bases in the junction. Reading from cysteine to phenylalanine, the CDR3 counts 15 amino acids. Just the 45-base CDR3 DNA is kept, in frame starting at base 1. The germline V end is reduced by 8 bases and the J end by 6 bases; junction bases left unmatched: 13. CDR1 and CDR2 (SEHNR, FQNEAQ) derive from the germline V gene (reference sequence).